This T cell receptor (beta chain) was identified during a study of post-analysis software for immune sequencing data. Findings and caveats of the study: When patients were compared with controls, 4 or 5 TRBV segments were more frequent, TRBV5-6, TRBV5-1 and TRBV20-1 among them.

CDR1 and CDR2 from the germline V gene are MNHEY and SMNVEV (reference sequence). This CDR3 spans 16 amino acids. Trimming shortened V by 3 bases and J by 0 bases, and 14 bases separated the two germline ends. Concerning this clonotype: The antigen is not known.

TCR beta cDNA libraries had unique molecular identifiers. TCRdb redid the calling of the PCR reads with MiXCR, one entry per CDR3 protein. The table lists under 900,000 distinct CDR3 sequences, approximately 53% of them singletons. This sequence was found in a girl aged 10 to 17 with multiple sclerosis. The chain recombines TRBV27 with TRBJ2-5; D possibly corresponds to TRBD2 (6 bases). Sequencing was carried out using blood. Here the CDR3 DNA reads TGTGCCAGCAGTTTGAGGAGGGATTTACACCAAGAGACCCAGTACTTC. It specifies CASSLRRDLHQETQYF.